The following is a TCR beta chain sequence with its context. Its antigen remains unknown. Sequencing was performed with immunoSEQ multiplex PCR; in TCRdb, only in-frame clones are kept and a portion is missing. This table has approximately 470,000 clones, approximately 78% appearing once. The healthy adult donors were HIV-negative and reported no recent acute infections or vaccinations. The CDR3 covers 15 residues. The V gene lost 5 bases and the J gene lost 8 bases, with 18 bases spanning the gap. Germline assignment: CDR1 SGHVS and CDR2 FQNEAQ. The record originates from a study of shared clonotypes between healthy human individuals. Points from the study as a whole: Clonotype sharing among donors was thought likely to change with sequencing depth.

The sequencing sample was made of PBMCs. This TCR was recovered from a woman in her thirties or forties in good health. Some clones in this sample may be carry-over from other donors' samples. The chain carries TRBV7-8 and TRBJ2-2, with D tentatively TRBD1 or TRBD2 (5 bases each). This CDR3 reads CASSGEWQGWGELFF. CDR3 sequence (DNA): TGTGCCAGCAGCGGGGAGTGGCAGGGTTGGGGGGAGCTGTTTTTT.